This T cell receptor (beta chain) was recorded in a study of Ad26.COV2.S vaccination and SARS-CoV-2 variants. Treatment: around 19 received Ad26.COV2.S at low or high dose, single or two shots; 5 received placebo; per-sample allocation not given. The samples date from day 63 after the first vaccine or placebo injection. The V segment lost 4 bases and the J segment 4 bases; nucleotides outside the gene matches: 21. This CDR3 contains 20 residues. Germline lookup yields CDR1 MGHRA and CDR2 YSYEKL. Data came from immunoSEQ multiplex PCR; TCRdb stores just in-frame clones and leaves some out. This sample has about 480,000 clones, with around 90% found just once.

The chain recombines TRBV4-1 with TRBJ1-3; 8 nucleotides align to TRBD1. Sample: peripheral blood, taken in a trial of Ad26.COV2.S vaccine versus placebo. The receptor comes from a person between 18 and 59 years old who received the Ad26.COV2.S COVID-19 vaccine or a placebo. The CDR3, as DNA: TGCGCCAGCAGCCTGGTGGCCTGGGCAGGGGGCGCGGTGGGGGGAAACACCATATATTTT. Encoded protein: CASSLVAWAGGAVGGNTIYF.